Listed below are T cell receptor beta chains from one sample, sequenced in a study of OX40 agonist ivuxolimab in advanced cancers. Assay: immunoSEQ multiplex PCR; the TCRdb copy retains only in-frame clones and omits some. In the table there are around 12,000 clones, about 83% of which are singletons. This material consisted of CD4+ or CD8+ T cells sorted from blood, taken in a trial of the OX40 agonist ivuxolimab. All receptors derive from an adult with an advanced solid tumor such as melanoma, head and neck, liver or kidney cancer. CDR3s include the opening cysteine and the closing phenylalanine or tryptophan. A D gene is named only where the DNA matches it firmly. Not all rows give a size; the values are once, few, many and, for expanded clones, a class.

d_call: TRBD1; v_call: TRBV7-3; j_call: TRBJ1-1; clone_size: medium-sized; cdr3_nt: TGTGCCAGCAGGGGACAGGGGGACACTGAAGCTTTCTTT; cdr3_aa: CASRGQGDTEAFF
d_call: TRBD2; v_call: TRBV4-3; j_call: TRBJ2-7; clone_size: -; cdr3_nt: TGCGCCAGCAGCCAAGGCGGGAGGGCCTACGAGCAGTACTTC; cdr3_aa: CASSQGGRAYEQYF
d_call: TRBD1; v_call: TRBV4-3; j_call: TRBJ1-3; clone_size: -; cdr3_nt: TGCGCCAGCAGCCAAAACACGGACAGGGGAGGAAACACCATATATTTT; cdr3_aa: CASSQNTDRGGNTIYF
d_call: TRBD1; v_call: TRBV4-1; j_call: TRBJ1-1; clone_size: -; cdr3_nt: TGCGCCAGCAGCCACAGACAGGGGAACACTGAAGCTTTCTTT; cdr3_aa: CASSHRQGNTEAFF
d_call: -; v_call: TRBV29-1; j_call: TRBJ1-2; clone_size: -; cdr3_nt: TGCAGCGTGATGGGGGGTAGGGCTGGCTACACCTTC; cdr3_aa: CSVMGGRAGYTF
d_call: -; v_call: TRBV19; j_call: TRBJ1-3; clone_size: -; cdr3_nt: TGTGCCAGTAGTAACTCTGGAAACACCATATATTTT; cdr3_aa: CASSNSGNTIYF
d_call: TRBD2; v_call: TRBV11-2; j_call: TRBJ2-7; clone_size: medium-sized; cdr3_nt: TGTGCCAGCAGCTTAAGTTCATTTGGACTAGCGGGTCTCGAGCAGTACTTC; cdr3_aa: CASSLSSFGLAGLEQYF
d_call: -; v_call: TRBV6-5; j_call: TRBJ2-1; clone_size: -; cdr3_nt: TGTGCCAGCAGTTACTCAAGAGGGAACGAGCAGTTCTTC; cdr3_aa: CASSYSRGNEQFF
d_call: -; v_call: TRBV4-1; j_call: TRBJ2-3; clone_size: -; cdr3_nt: TGCGCCAGCAGCCAAGAGGGCGGGAGCACAGATACGCAGTATTTT; cdr3_aa: CASSQEGGSTDTQYF
d_call: -; v_call: TRBV30; j_call: TRBJ2-5; clone_size: -; cdr3_nt: TGTGCCTGTATAGGGGATGGGGAGACCCAGTACTTC; cdr3_aa: CACIGDGETQYF
d_call: -; v_call: TRBV19; j_call: TRBJ2-1; clone_size: -; cdr3_nt: TGTGCCAGTAGTACTGCGGGGAGCAGTAGGAATGAGCAGTTCTTC; cdr3_aa: CASSTAGSSRNEQFF
d_call: -; v_call: TRBV6-5; j_call: TRBJ2-5; clone_size: -; cdr3_nt: TGTGCCAGCAGGAAGGAGGGTAAAGAGACCCAGTACTTC; cdr3_aa: CASRKEGKETQYF
d_call: -; v_call: TRBV9; j_call: TRBJ2-3; clone_size: -; cdr3_nt: TGTGCCAGCAGCGTAGGCTTCGGGACATTCGCAGATACGCAGTATTTT; cdr3_aa: CASSVGFGTFADTQYF
d_call: -; v_call: TRBV28; j_call: TRBJ1-5; clone_size: once; cdr3_nt: TGTGCCAGCCGGAAGCTCGGAGAGAATCAGCCCCAGCATTTT; cdr3_aa: CASRKLGENQPQHF
d_call: -; v_call: TRBV27; j_call: TRBJ2-7; clone_size: -; cdr3_nt: TGTGCCAGCAGTTTGGGGCCGGGAGCCTACGAGCAGTACTTC; cdr3_aa: CASSLGPGAYEQYF
d_call: TRBD1; v_call: TRBV7-9; j_call: TRBJ2-3; clone_size: -; cdr3_nt: TGTGCCAGCAGCCCCGGGACAGGGAGCACAGATACGCAGTATTTT; cdr3_aa: CASSPGTGSTDTQYF
d_call: -; v_call: TRBV9; j_call: TRBJ2-1; clone_size: -; cdr3_nt: TGTGCCAGCAGCGTACCGTCGGGCAATGAGCAGTTCTTC; cdr3_aa: CASSVPSGNEQFF
d_call: TRBD1; v_call: TRBV6-1; j_call: TRBJ1-4; clone_size: -; cdr3_nt: TGTGCCAGCAGTGAGTCCGGGACAGGGATTGAAAAACTGTTTTTT; cdr3_aa: CASSESGTGIEKLFF
d_call: -; v_call: TRBV28; j_call: TRBJ2-3; clone_size: -; cdr3_nt: TGTGCCAGCAGCCCTCGCCAGTGGAGCACAGATACGCAGTATTTT; cdr3_aa: CASSPRQWSTDTQYF
d_call: -; v_call: TRBV19; j_call: TRBJ1-3; clone_size: -; cdr3_nt: TGTGCCAGTAAGACGACAGCCTCTGGAAACACCATATATTTT; cdr3_aa: CASKTTASGNTIYF
d_call: -; v_call: TRBV7-9; j_call: TRBJ1-4; clone_size: -; cdr3_nt: TGTGCCAGCAGCTTCGTGCGGGCGGAAAAACTGTTTTTT; cdr3_aa: CASSFVRAEKLFF
d_call: -; v_call: TRBV6-1; j_call: TRBJ2-7; clone_size: -; cdr3_nt: TGTGCCAGCAAATTGACAGCCTCCTACGAGCAGTACTTC; cdr3_aa: CASKLTASYEQYF
d_call: -; v_call: TRBV13; j_call: TRBJ2-3; clone_size: -; cdr3_nt: TGTGCCAGCAGCTTAGCAGGGAACCCAGATACGCAGTATTTT; cdr3_aa: CASSLAGNPDTQYF
d_call: TRBD2; v_call: TRBV4-1; j_call: TRBJ2-7; clone_size: -; cdr3_nt: TGCGCCAGCAGCCAAATAATCGGGAGGGCCCACGAGCAGTACTTC; cdr3_aa: CASSQIIGRAHEQYF
d_call: -; v_call: TRBV19; j_call: TRBJ2-7; clone_size: -; cdr3_nt: TGTGCCAGTAGCCTCACAGGGACCTACGAGCAGTACTTC; cdr3_aa: CASSLTGTYEQYF
d_call: TRBD1; v_call: TRBV2; j_call: TRBJ2-7; clone_size: -; cdr3_nt: TGTGCCAGACAGGGGGAAGCGACCTACGAGCAGTACTTC; cdr3_aa: CARQGEATYEQYF
d_call: -; v_call: TRBV2; j_call: TRBJ1-4; clone_size: medium-sized; cdr3_nt: TGTGCCAGCAGTGGGGACACCTCAACTAATGAAAAACTGTTTTTT; cdr3_aa: CASSGDTSTNEKLFF
d_call: -; v_call: TRBV27; j_call: TRBJ1-1; clone_size: -; cdr3_nt: TGTGCCAGCAGTAATTTAGGGGGAGGCACTGAAGCTTTCTTT; cdr3_aa: CASSNLGGGTEAFF
d_call: -; v_call: TRBV29-1; j_call: TRBJ2-7; clone_size: -; cdr3_nt: TGCAGCGTCGGAAAAGGGGGGATCTACGAGCAGTACTTC; cdr3_aa: CSVGKGGIYEQYF
d_call: -; v_call: TRBV7-3; j_call: TRBJ2-7; clone_size: -; cdr3_nt: TGTGCCAGCAGCTTAGGTGGAGGCTCCTACGAGCAGTACTTC; cdr3_aa: CASSLGGGSYEQYF
d_call: TRBD2; v_call: TRBV9; j_call: TRBJ2-1; clone_size: -; cdr3_nt: TGTGCCAGCAGCGCGTCTCCAACTAGCGGGGTCTACAATGAGCAGTTCTTC; cdr3_aa: CASSASPTSGVYNEQFF
d_call: -; v_call: TRBV11-2; j_call: TRBJ2-5; clone_size: few; cdr3_nt: TGTGCCAGCAGCTTAGACCCCAGTTGGGAGACCCAGTACTTC; cdr3_aa: CASSLDPSWETQYF
d_call: TRBD2; v_call: TRBV5-1; j_call: TRBJ2-3; clone_size: -; cdr3_nt: TGCGCCAGCAGCTTTACCTTTGGGACTAGCGGGAGGACAGATACGCAGTATTTT; cdr3_aa: CASSFTFGTSGRTDTQYF
d_call: -; v_call: TRBV7-8; j_call: TRBJ2-2; clone_size: -; cdr3_nt: TGTGCCAGCAGCTTAGAACAGACGAACACCGGGGAGCTGTTTTTT; cdr3_aa: CASSLEQTNTGELFF
d_call: -; v_call: TRBV2; j_call: TRBJ2-1; clone_size: -; cdr3_nt: TGTGCCAGCAGTGTAGGGTCCTACAATGAGCAGTTCTTC; cdr3_aa: CASSVGSYNEQFF
d_call: -; v_call: TRBV28; j_call: TRBJ1-1; clone_size: -; cdr3_nt: TGTGCCAGCAGTTTCGTTTACCGATCGAACACTGAAGCTTTCTTT; cdr3_aa: CASSFVYRSNTEAFF
d_call: TRBD1; v_call: TRBV27; j_call: TRBJ1-5; clone_size: -; cdr3_nt: TGTGCCAGCCGACAGGGGGGAGATAGCAATCAGCCCCAGCATTTT; cdr3_aa: CASRQGGDSNQPQHF
d_call: -; v_call: TRBV27; j_call: TRBJ2-7; clone_size: once; cdr3_nt: TGTGCCAGCAGTTCCGGACAGTACGAGCAGTACTTC; cdr3_aa: CASSSGQYEQYF
d_call: TRBD1; v_call: TRBV5-1; j_call: TRBJ1-2; clone_size: once; cdr3_nt: TGCGCCAGCAGCTTGGCCGGGCAGGGGGCGCCGGGCTACACCTTC; cdr3_aa: CASSLAGQGAPGYTF
d_call: -; v_call: TRBV6-5; j_call: TRBJ2-2; clone_size: -; cdr3_nt: TGTGCCAGCAGTTATACAGGAAGGCTGTTTTTT; cdr3_aa: CASSYTGRLFF
d_call: -; v_call: TRBV27; j_call: TRBJ2-1; clone_size: once; cdr3_nt: TGTGCCAGCAGTTTTGGGTTACACAATGAGCAGTTCTTC; cdr3_aa: CASSFGLHNEQFF